This TCR beta chain was obtained from a study of T-cell reconstitution after alpha-beta-depleted transplantation in children. General study points: T-cell counts and diversity were attributed mostly to newly produced T cells one year after transplant.

This CDR3 has 14 residues. CDR1 and CDR2 from the germline V gene are DFQATT and SNEGSKA (reference sequence). The V end was cut by 4 bases, the J end by 2 bases, with 15 bases between. This clonotype showed up many times. Its antigen is undetermined. Unique molecular identifiers were incorporated when the TCRbeta library was constructed. From the PCR reads, TCRdb called clonotypes with MiXCR, one entry per CDR3 protein. The table has 40,000 to 55,000 distinct CDR3 sequences, 5% to 6.5% seen once; the top ten hold around 30%. The sample in question was PBMCs, mostly from graft donor cells, obtained 60 days after TCRalphabeta/CD19-depleted stem cell transplant. The sequence came from a female patient aged 2-10 years who had a stem cell transplant for aplastic anemia, so the T cells may come from the graft donor. The chain couples TRBV20-1 to TRBJ2-7; D is perhaps TRBD1 (5 bases). Written as DNA, the CDR3 is TGCAGTGCTAAAGGGGTACAGGTAGCCTACGAGCAGTACTTC. Translating gives CSAKGVQVAYEQYF.